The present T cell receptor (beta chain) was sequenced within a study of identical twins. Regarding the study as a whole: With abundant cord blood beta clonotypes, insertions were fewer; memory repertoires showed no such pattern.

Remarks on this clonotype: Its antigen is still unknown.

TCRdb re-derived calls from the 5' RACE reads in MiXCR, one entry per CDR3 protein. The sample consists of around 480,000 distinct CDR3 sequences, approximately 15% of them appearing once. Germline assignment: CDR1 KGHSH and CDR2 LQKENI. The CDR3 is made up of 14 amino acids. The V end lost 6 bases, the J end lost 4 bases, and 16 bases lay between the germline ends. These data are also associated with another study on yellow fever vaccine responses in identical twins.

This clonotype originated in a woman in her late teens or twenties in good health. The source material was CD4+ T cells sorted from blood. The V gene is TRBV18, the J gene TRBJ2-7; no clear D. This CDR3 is CASSPGGVQYEQYF. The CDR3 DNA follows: TGTGCCAGCTCCCCTGGCGGAGTGCAATACGAGCAGTACTTC.